Sequencing of this T cell receptor beta chain was carried out in a study of OX40 agonist ivuxolimab in advanced cancers. J gave up 4 bases and V 8 bases, and 14 bases lay outside the gene matches. This CDR3 comprises 15 residues. Assay: immunoSEQ multiplex PCR; the TCRdb copy retains only in-frame clones and omits some. The top ten clones hold 0.62% of a sample with under 70,000 clones, more than 85% of them seen once. At cycle 4 day 1, cycle 7 day 1, and baseline, blood was sampled. The clonotype comes from an adult with an advanced solid tumor such as melanoma, head and neck, liver or kidney cancer. The sequencing here drew on CD4+ or CD8+ T cells sorted from blood, taken in a trial of the OX40 agonist ivuxolimab. The chain carries TRBV5-3 and TRBJ2-5, with TRBD2 identical over 7 bases. TRBV5-3 is an ORF, and what it does is uncertain. The CDR3 loop is CASSIGTTLLETQYF. DNA of the CDR3: TGTGCCAGCAGCATCGGGACTACCCTCTTAGAGACCCAGTACTTC.